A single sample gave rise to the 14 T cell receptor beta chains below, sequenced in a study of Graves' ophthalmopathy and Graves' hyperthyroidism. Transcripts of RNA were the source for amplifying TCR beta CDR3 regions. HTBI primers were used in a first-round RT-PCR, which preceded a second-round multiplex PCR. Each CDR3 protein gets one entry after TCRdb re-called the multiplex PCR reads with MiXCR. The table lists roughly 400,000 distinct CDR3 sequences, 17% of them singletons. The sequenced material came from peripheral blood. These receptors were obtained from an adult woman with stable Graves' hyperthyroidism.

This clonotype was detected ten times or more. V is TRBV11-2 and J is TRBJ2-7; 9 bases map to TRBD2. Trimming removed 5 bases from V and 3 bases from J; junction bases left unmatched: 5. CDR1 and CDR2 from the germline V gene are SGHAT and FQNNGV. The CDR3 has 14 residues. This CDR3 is CASSIRTSVYEQYF. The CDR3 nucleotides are TGTGCCAGCAGCATCCGGACTAGCGTCTACGAGCAGTACTTC. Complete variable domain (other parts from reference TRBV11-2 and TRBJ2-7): EAGVAQSPRYKIIEKRQSVAFWCNPISGHATLYWYQQILGQGPKLLIQFQNNGVVDDSQLPKDRFSAERLKGVDSTLKIQPAKLEDSAVYLCASSIRTSVYEQYFGPGTRLTVT.

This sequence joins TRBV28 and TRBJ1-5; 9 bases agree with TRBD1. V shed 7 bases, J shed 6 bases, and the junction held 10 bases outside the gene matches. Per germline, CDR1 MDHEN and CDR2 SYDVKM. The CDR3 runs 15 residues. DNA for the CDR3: TGTGCCAGCACGTCGGGACAGGGCATAGGTCAGCCCCAGCATTTT. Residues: CASTSGQGIGQPQHF.

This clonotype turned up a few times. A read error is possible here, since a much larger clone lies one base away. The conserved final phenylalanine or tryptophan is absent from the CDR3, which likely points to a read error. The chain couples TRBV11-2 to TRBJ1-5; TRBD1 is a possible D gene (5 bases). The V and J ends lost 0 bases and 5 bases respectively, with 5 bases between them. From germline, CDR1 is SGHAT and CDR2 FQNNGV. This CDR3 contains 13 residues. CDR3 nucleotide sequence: TGTGCCAGCAGCTTAGACAGGGATCAGCCCCAGCATCTT. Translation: CASSLDRDQPQHL.

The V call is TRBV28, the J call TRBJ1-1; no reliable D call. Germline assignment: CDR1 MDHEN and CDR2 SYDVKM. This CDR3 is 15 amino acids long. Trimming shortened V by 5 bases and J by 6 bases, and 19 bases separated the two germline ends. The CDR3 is CASSPGSSAVAEAFF. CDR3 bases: TGTGCCAGCAGTCCCGGGTCCTCGGCGGTGGCTGAAGCTTTCTTT.

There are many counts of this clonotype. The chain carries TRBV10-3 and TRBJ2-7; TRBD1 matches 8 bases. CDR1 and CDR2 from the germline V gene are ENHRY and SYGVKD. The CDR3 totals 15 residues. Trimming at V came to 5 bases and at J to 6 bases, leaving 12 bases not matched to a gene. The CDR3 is CAISTQSQGAIEQYF. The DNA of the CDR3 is TGTGCCATCAGTACGCAAAGTCAGGGGGCGATCGAGCAGTACTTC.

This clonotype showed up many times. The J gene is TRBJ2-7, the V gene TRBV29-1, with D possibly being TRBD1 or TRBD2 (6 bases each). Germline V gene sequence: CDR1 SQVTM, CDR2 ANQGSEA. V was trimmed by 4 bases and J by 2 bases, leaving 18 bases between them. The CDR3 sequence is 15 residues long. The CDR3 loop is CSVVGQGGITYEQYF. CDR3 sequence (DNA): TGCAGCGTTGTGGGGCAAGGGGGGATAACCTACGAGCAGTACTTC.

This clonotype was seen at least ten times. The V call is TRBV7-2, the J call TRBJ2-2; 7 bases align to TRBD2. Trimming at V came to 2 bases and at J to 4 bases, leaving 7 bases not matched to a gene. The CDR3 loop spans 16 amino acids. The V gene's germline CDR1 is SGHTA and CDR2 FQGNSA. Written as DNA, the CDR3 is TGTGCCAGCAGCTTAAACAGCGGGACGGGCACCGGGGAGCTGTTTTTT. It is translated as CASSLNSGTGTGELFF.

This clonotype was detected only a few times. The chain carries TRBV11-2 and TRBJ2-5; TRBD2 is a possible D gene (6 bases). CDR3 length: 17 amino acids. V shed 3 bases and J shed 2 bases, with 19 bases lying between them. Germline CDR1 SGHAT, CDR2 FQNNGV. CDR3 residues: CASSLGRGRELQETQYF. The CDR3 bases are TGTGCCAGCAGCTTGGGGCGGGGACGGGAACTTCAAGAGACCCAGTACTTC.

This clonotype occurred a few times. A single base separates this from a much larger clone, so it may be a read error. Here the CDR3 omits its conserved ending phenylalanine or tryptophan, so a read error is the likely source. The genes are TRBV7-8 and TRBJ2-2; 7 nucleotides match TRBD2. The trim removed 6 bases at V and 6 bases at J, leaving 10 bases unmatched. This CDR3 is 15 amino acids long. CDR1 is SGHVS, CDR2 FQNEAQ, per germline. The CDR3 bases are TGTGCCAGCAGTCCCGGTGCGGGAGTCCCCGGGGAGCTGTTTTTG. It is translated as CASSPGAGVPGELFL.

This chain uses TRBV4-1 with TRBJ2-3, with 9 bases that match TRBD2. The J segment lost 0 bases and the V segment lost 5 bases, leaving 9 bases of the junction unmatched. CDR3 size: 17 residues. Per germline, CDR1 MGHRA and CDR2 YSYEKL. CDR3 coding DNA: TGCGCCAGCAGCGTACTAGCGGGCTTTACTAGCACAGATACGCAGTATTTT. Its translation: CASSVLAGFTSTDTQYF.

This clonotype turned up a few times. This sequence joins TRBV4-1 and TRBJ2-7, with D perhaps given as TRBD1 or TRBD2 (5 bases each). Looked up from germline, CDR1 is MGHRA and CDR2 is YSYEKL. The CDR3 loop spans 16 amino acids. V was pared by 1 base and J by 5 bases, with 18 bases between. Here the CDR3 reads CASSQVAGAPRNEQYF. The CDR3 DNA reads TGCGCCAGCAGCCAAGTGGCCGGGGCCCCCAGGAACGAGCAGTACTTC.

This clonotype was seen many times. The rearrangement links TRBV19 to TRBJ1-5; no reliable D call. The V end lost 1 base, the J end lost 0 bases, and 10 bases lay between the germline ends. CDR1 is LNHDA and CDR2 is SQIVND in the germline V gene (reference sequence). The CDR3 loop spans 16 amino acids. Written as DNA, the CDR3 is TGTGCCAGTAGTATAGTCTCCGGACGTAGCAATCAGCCCCAGCATTTT. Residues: CASSIVSGRSNQPQHF.

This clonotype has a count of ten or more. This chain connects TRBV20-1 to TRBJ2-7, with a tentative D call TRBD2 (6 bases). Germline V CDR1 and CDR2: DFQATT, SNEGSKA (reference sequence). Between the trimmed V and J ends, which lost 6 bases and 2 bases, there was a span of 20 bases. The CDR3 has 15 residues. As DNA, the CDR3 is TGCAGTGCACACCCCCAATGGCGGGATACCTACGAGCAGTACTTC. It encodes CSAHPQWRDTYEQYF.

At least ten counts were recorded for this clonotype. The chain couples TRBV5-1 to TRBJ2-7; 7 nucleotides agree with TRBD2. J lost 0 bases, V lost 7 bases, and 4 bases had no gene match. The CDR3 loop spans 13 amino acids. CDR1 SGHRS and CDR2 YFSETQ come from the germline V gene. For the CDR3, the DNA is TGCGCCAGCGCGGGGGACGCCTCCTACGAGCAGTACTTC. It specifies CASAGDASYEQYF.